The 5 T cell receptor beta chains in this list originate from one sample, sequenced in a study of OX40 agonist ivuxolimab in advanced cancers. The repertoire was sequenced with immunoSEQ multiplex PCR; TCRdb's copy has only in-frame clones and lacks some. The table shows about 48,000 clones, with approximately 86% occurring only once. The source material was CD4+ or CD8+ T cells sorted from blood, sampled in a trial of the OX40 agonist ivuxolimab. The receptors here all came from an adult with an advanced solid tumor such as melanoma, head and neck, liver or kidney cancer.

The chain couples TRBV23-1 to TRBJ1-2; TRBD1 is a possible D gene (5 bases). TRBV23-1 is identified as an open reading frame with a role that is uncertain. The CDR3 has 15 residues. V was clipped by 2 bases and J by 8 bases, with 18 bases between them. Written as DNA, the CDR3 is TGCGCCAGCAGTCAACTGGGGGATCCCACCTTAGGCTACACCTTC. The encoded protein is CASSQLGDPTLGYTF.

This clone came up once. The chain links TRBV27 to TRBJ2-3; the match to TRBD1 covers 7 bases. The germline V gene has CDR1 MNHEY and CDR2 SMNVEV (reference sequence). J gave up 9 bases and V 5 bases, and 2 bases lay outside the gene matches. This CDR3 spans 11 amino acids. The CDR3: CASSLGQTQYF. CDR3 bases: TGTGCCAGCAGTCTGGGACAGACGCAGTATTTT.

This clone was seen only a few times. This chain joins TRBV6-5 and TRBJ2-2, with D perhaps assigned TRBD1 or TRBD2 (5 bases each). The CDR3 consists of 16 residues. CDR1 is MNHEY and CDR2 is SVGAGI in the germline V gene. Trimming removed 0 bases from V and 1 base from J, with 9 bases in between. The CDR3 here is CASSYSGVWNTGELFF. CDR3 DNA sequence: TGTGCCAGCAGTTACTCGGGGGTCTGGAACACCGGGGAGCTGTTTTTT.

The chain uses TRBV29-1 and TRBJ2-7; no clear D gene. Germline V gives CDR1 SQVTM, CDR2 ANQGSEA. The V end lost 4 bases, the J end lost 0 bases, and 7 bases lay between the germline ends. The CDR3 is made up of 12 amino acids. CDR3 in DNA: TGCAGCGTTGTCGCAAGCTCCTACGAGCAGTACTTC. Amino acid sequence: CSVVASSYEQYF.

The CDR3 spells CASSLVLAAQETQYF. The CDR3 DNA is TGTGCCAGCAGCTTGGTACTAGCGGCTCAAGAGACCCAGTACTTC. J is TRBJ2-5 and V is TRBV5-6; 8 nucleotides agree with TRBD2. This CDR3 contains 15 residues. With V trimmed by 0 bases and J by 2 bases, 3 bases remained unmatched. Germline lookup yields CDR1 SGHDT and CDR2 YYEEEE. Full variable domain (outside the CDR3, taken from reference TRBV5-6 and TRBJ2-5): DAGVTQSPTHLIKTRGQQVTLRCSPKSGHDTVSWYQQALGQGPQFIFQYYEEEERQRGNFPDRFSGHQFPNYSSELNVNALLLGDSALYLCASSLVLAAQETQYFGPGTRLLVL.